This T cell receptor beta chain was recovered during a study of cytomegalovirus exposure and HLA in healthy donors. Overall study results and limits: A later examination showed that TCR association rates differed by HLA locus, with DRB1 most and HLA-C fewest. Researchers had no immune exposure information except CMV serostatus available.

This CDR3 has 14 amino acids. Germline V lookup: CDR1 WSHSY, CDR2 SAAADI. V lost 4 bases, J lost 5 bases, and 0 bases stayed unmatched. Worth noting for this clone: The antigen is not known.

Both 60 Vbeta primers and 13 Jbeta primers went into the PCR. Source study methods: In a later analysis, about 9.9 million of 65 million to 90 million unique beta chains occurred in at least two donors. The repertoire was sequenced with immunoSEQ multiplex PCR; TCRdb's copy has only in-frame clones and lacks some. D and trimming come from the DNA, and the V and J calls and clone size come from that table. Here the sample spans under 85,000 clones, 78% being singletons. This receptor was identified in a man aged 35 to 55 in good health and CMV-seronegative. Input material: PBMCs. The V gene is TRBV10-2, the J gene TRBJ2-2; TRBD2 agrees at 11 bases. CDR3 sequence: CASSGTSGTGELFF. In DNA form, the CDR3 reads TGCGCCAGCAGTGGGACTAGCGGGACCGGGGAGCTGTTTTTT.